This entry features one TCR beta chain sequence. The antigen is not known. Sequencing used immunoSEQ v3.0 at survey level. The method was immunoSEQ multiplex PCR; TCRdb's version includes in-frame clones alone and lacks a portion of them. The sample has roughly 42,000 clones; around nine tenths are singletons. This specimen comes from a study of long-term antiretroviral therapy in people with HIV. Study summary: Samples collected earliest predate the 2015 immediate-ART recommendation by about a decade.

The CDR3 length is 14 residues. V was trimmed by 3 bases and J by 0 bases, leaving 6 bases between them. Germline V gene data show CDR1 as SEHNR and CDR2 as FQNEAQ (reference sequence). Study-level results: Viral resistance, ART adherence and therapy changes all lacked available data. Collection of the blood took place between the mid-2000s and the late 2010s. The ART regimens in use then may have been less effective than current ones. Although diversity increased after ART, it remained lower than in transplant donor controls.

This sequence joins TRBV7-9 and TRBJ2-1; D perhaps matches TRBD2 (6 bases). The input for sequencing was unsorted PBMCs, taken 0.1 years before starting antiretroviral therapy. The receptor was isolated from a woman aged 45-60 years with HIV. The CDR3 region has the DNA TGTGCCAGCAGCTTGACTAGCTCCTACAATGAGCAGTTCTTC. This translates into CASSLTSSYNEQFF.